The rows below give T cell receptor beta chains drawn from one sample of a study of blood T cell repertoires in COVID-19. TCRdb keeps only in-frame clones here, not all; method: immunoSEQ multiplex PCR. The repertoire includes more than 100,000 clones, about 88% of them detected once, and about 2.4% sits in the top ten. Sequencing was carried out using PBMCs or T cells enriched from blood (not recorded which). Receptors originate from a man aged 35-49 years with acute COVID-19. Each CDR3 is given with its conserved first and last residue. The order of the fields is D gene, V gene, clone size, J gene, CDR3 protein, CDR3 DNA. D genes are given only for firm matches. The listing skips clone size in some rows; elsewhere it reads once, few, many or a size class.

d_call: TRBD1; v_call: TRBV7-8; clone_size: few; j_call: TRBJ2-7; cdr3_aa: CASSRLIGTGVYEQYF; cdr3_nt: TGTGCCAGCAGCCGGCTAATCGGGACAGGGGTCTACGAGCAGTACTTC
d_call: NA; v_call: TRBV9; clone_size: NA; j_call: TRBJ2-7; cdr3_aa: CASSVGGRPSYEQYF; cdr3_nt: TGTGCCAGCAGCGTAGGGGGGAGGCCCTCCTACGAGCAGTACTTC
d_call: NA; v_call: TRBV19; clone_size: NA; j_call: TRBJ1-5; cdr3_aa: CASSRGIQPQHF; cdr3_nt: TGTGCCAGTAGCCGGGGTATTCAGCCCCAGCATTTT
d_call: NA; v_call: TRBV6-5; clone_size: NA; j_call: TRBJ2-5; cdr3_aa: CASSYSGALETQYF; cdr3_nt: TGTGCCAGCAGTTACTCAGGGGCACTAGAGACCCAGTACTTC
d_call: TRBD2; v_call: TRBV7-2; clone_size: once; j_call: TRBJ2-3; cdr3_aa: CASSLQAGATSTDTQYF; cdr3_nt: TGTGCCAGCAGCTTACAAGCGGGAGCCACTAGCACAGATACGCAGTATTTT
d_call: TRBD2; v_call: TRBV5-1; clone_size: NA; j_call: TRBJ2-5; cdr3_aa: CASSPGLAGGQETQYF; cdr3_nt: TGCGCCAGCAGCCCGGGACTAGCGGGGGGGCAAGAGACCCAGTACTTC
d_call: TRBD2; v_call: TRBV6-2/TRBV6-3; clone_size: few; j_call: TRBJ2-7; cdr3_aa: CASSSTPTSASYEQYF; cdr3_nt: TGTGCCAGCAGTTCTACACCGACTAGCGCCTCCTACGAGCAGTACTTC
d_call: TRBD1; v_call: TRBV7-3; clone_size: NA; j_call: TRBJ1-1; cdr3_aa: CASSSGQRNTEAFF; cdr3_nt: TGTGCCAGCAGCTCGGGACAGAGGAACACTGAAGCTTTCTTT
d_call: TRBD1; v_call: TRBV7-2; clone_size: NA; j_call: TRBJ1-1; cdr3_aa: CASSIGQGNTEAFF; cdr3_nt: TGTGCCAGCAGCATCGGACAGGGGAACACTGAAGCTTTCTTT
d_call: TRBD2; v_call: TRBV18; clone_size: NA; j_call: TRBJ2-3; cdr3_aa: CASSPRREMDTQYF; cdr3_nt: TGTGCCAGCTCACCAAGGCGGGAGATGGATACGCAGTATTTT
d_call: NA; v_call: TRBV5-1; clone_size: NA; j_call: TRBJ2-3; cdr3_aa: CASSSREHTDTQYF; cdr3_nt: TGCGCCAGCAGCTCCCGGGAACACACAGATACGCAGTATTTT
d_call: TRBD2; v_call: TRBV11-1; clone_size: NA; j_call: TRBJ2-7; cdr3_aa: CASSLDGGFSYEQYF; cdr3_nt: TGTGCCAGCAGCTTAGACGGGGGGTTCTCCTACGAGCAGTACTTC
d_call: TRBD2; v_call: TRBV7-9; clone_size: NA; j_call: TRBJ2-7; cdr3_aa: CAAQAGPTYEQYF; cdr3_nt: TGTGCCGCACAAGCGGGGCCCACCTACGAGCAGTACTTC
d_call: TRBD1; v_call: TRBV6-5; clone_size: NA; j_call: TRBJ1-1; cdr3_aa: CASSSGQGDTEAFF; cdr3_nt: TGTGCCAGCAGTTCAGGACAGGGGGACACTGAAGCTTTCTTT
d_call: NA; v_call: TRBV19; clone_size: NA; j_call: TRBJ1-5; cdr3_aa: CASSIGALQPQHF; cdr3_nt: TGTGCCAGTAGTATAGGGGCTCTTCAGCCCCAGCATTTT
d_call: TRBD1; v_call: TRBV7-9; clone_size: NA; j_call: TRBJ1-4; cdr3_aa: CASSLEGQGAEKLFF; cdr3_nt: TGTGCCAGCAGCTTAGAGGGACAGGGGGCCGAAAAACTGTTTTTT
d_call: NA; v_call: TRBV5-8; clone_size: once; j_call: TRBJ2-4; cdr3_aa: CASSFTGPKNIQYF; cdr3_nt: TGTGCCAGCAGCTTTACAGGACCGAAAAACATTCAGTACTTC
d_call: NA; v_call: TRBV6-6; clone_size: NA; j_call: TRBJ1-3; cdr3_aa: CASSGGGNTIYF; cdr3_nt: TGTGCCAGCAGTGGGGGCGGAAACACCATATATTTT
d_call: NA; v_call: TRBV5-6; clone_size: NA; j_call: TRBJ1-1; cdr3_aa: CASSARGQRNTEAFF; cdr3_nt: TGTGCCAGCAGCGCGAGAGGACAGCGCAACACTGAAGCTTTCTTT
d_call: NA; v_call: TRBV6-5; clone_size: NA; j_call: TRBJ2-6; cdr3_aa: CASSYRQTPGANVLTF; cdr3_nt: TGTGCCAGCAGTTACAGGCAGACTCCTGGGGCCAACGTCCTGACTTTC
d_call: TRBD1; v_call: TRBV2; clone_size: NA; j_call: TRBJ1-5; cdr3_aa: CASRGGTGGAQPQHF; cdr3_nt: TGTGCCAGCAGAGGGGGGACAGGGGGAGCTCAGCCCCAGCATTTT
d_call: NA; v_call: TRBV28; clone_size: NA; j_call: TRBJ1-4; cdr3_aa: CASSTVGQSNEKLFF; cdr3_nt: TGTGCCAGCAGTACAGTAGGACAGAGTAATGAAAAACTGTTTTTT
d_call: NA; v_call: TRBV19; clone_size: NA; j_call: TRBJ1-5; cdr3_aa: CASSIVGGNQPQHF; cdr3_nt: TGTGCCAGTAGTATAGTCGGGGGCAATCAGCCCCAGCATTTT
d_call: TRBD1; v_call: TRBV2; clone_size: few; j_call: TRBJ2-2; cdr3_aa: CASSRDSANTGELFF; cdr3_nt: TGTGCCAGCAGCCGGGACAGCGCGAACACCGGGGAGCTGTTTTTT
d_call: TRBD1; v_call: TRBV10-2; clone_size: NA; j_call: TRBJ1-2; cdr3_aa: CASSDWDSLGGYTF; cdr3_nt: TGCGCCAGCAGTGACTGGGACAGCCTGGGAGGCTACACCTTC
d_call: TRBD1; v_call: TRBV12-5; clone_size: NA; j_call: TRBJ1-2; cdr3_aa: CASGLGTGFDGYTF; cdr3_nt: TGTGCTAGTGGTTTGGGGACAGGGTTCGATGGCTACACCTTC
d_call: TRBD1; v_call: TRBV9; clone_size: few; j_call: TRBJ2-7; cdr3_aa: CASSPGTGVGEQYF; cdr3_nt: TGTGCCAGCAGCCCCGGGACAGGGGTGGGAGAGCAGTACTTC
d_call: TRBD1; v_call: TRBV6-2/TRBV6-3; clone_size: NA; j_call: TRBJ1-5; cdr3_aa: CASSSTGLQPQHF; cdr3_nt: TGTGCCAGCAGTTCGACAGGGCTTCAGCCCCAGCATTTT
d_call: TRBD2; v_call: TRBV15; clone_size: few; j_call: TRBJ2-7; cdr3_aa: CATSREGRGASQEQYF; cdr3_nt: TGTGCCACCAGCAGAGAAGGGCGGGGGGCGAGCCAGGAGCAGTACTTC
d_call: NA; v_call: TRBV6-2/TRBV6-3; clone_size: NA; j_call: TRBJ2-7; cdr3_aa: CASSYGRTSRDEQYF; cdr3_nt: TGTGCCAGCAGTTACGGTCGGACTTCAAGGGACGAGCAGTACTTC
d_call: NA; v_call: TRBV6-5; clone_size: NA; j_call: TRBJ2-7; cdr3_aa: CASRGGQPYEQYF; cdr3_nt: TGTGCCAGCAGAGGCGGACAGCCCTACGAGCAGTACTTC
d_call: NA; v_call: TRBV3-1/TRBV3-2; clone_size: NA; j_call: TRBJ1-1; cdr3_aa: CASSLGNTEAFF; cdr3_nt: TGTGCCAGCAGCCTCGGGAACACTGAAGCTTTCTTT
d_call: NA; v_call: TRBV19; clone_size: NA; j_call: TRBJ1-3; cdr3_aa: CAVTPGLSSGNTIYF; cdr3_nt: TGTGCCGTCACGCCAGGCCTGAGCTCTGGAAACACCATATATTTT
d_call: NA; v_call: TRBV5-4; clone_size: NA; j_call: TRBJ1-4; cdr3_aa: CASSLVGVEEKLFF; cdr3_nt: TGTGCCAGCAGCTTGGTCGGGGTAGAGGAAAAACTGTTTTTT
d_call: TRBD1; v_call: TRBV7-9; clone_size: NA; j_call: TRBJ1-2; cdr3_aa: CASSARDRAFYGYTF; cdr3_nt: TGTGCCAGCAGCGCCCGGGACAGGGCCTTCTATGGCTACACCTTC
d_call: NA; v_call: TRBV28; clone_size: NA; j_call: TRBJ1-6; cdr3_aa: CASSSQSSYNSPLHF; cdr3_nt: TGTGCCAGCAGTTCCCAGTCGTCCTATAATTCACCCCTCCACTTT
d_call: NA; v_call: TRBV19; clone_size: NA; j_call: TRBJ2-2; cdr3_aa: CASSISPGPGAGELFF; cdr3_nt: TGTGCCAGTAGTATAAGCCCGGGCCCGGGGGCCGGGGAGCTGTTTTTT
d_call: NA; v_call: TRBV12-3/TRBV12-4; clone_size: NA; j_call: TRBJ1-2; cdr3_aa: CASSLVGGGYTF; cdr3_nt: TGTGCCAGCAGTTTAGTAGGGGGAGGCTACACCTTC
d_call: NA; v_call: TRBV5-6; clone_size: NA; j_call: TRBJ2-7; cdr3_aa: CASSLATYEQYF; cdr3_nt: TGTGCCAGCAGCTTGGCCACCTACGAGCAGTACTTC
d_call: NA; v_call: TRBV21-1; clone_size: NA; j_call: TRBJ1-4; cdr3_aa: CASSKRGRDRPNEKLFF; cdr3_nt: TGTGCCAGCAGCAAAAGGGGGCGTGACAGACCTAATGAAAAACTGTTTTTT
d_call: NA; v_call: TRBV3-1/TRBV3-2; clone_size: few; j_call: TRBJ1-2; cdr3_aa: CASSQGRGNYGYTF; cdr3_nt: TGTGCCAGCAGCCAAGGACGAGGTAACTATGGCTACACCTTC